The next 12 T cell receptor beta chains were all read from a single sample in a study of shared clonotypes between healthy human individuals. Using immunoSEQ multiplex PCR, the repertoire was profiled, and TCRdb retains in-frame clones only, with some absent. Here the sample spans over a million clones, about 84% being singletons. Sequencing was performed on memory CD4+ T cells from PBMCs. Subset meaning: CD45RA-negative fraction. The source of these receptors is a man aged 18 to 30 in good health. Some clones in this sample may be carry-over from other donors' samples.

The rearrangement joins TRBV6-1 to TRBJ1-3; D ambiguous. Trimming left V 2 bases short and J 3 bases short, with 8 bases between. The CDR3 has 14 residues. Germline V gives CDR1 MNHNS, CDR2 SASEGT. The CDR3 spells CASSEPQGGNTIYF. CDR3 DNA: TGTGCCAGCAGTGAACCACAAGGTGGAAACACCATATATTTT.

The V gene is TRBV28, the J gene TRBJ1-2; D unresolved. This CDR3 has 14 residues. The germline V gene has CDR1 MDHEN and CDR2 SYDVKM. Trimming removed 7 bases at V and 4 bases at J, with 16 bases between. CDR3 sequence (DNA): TGTGCCAGCAAAGAGGGAGGGTCGAGCTATGGCTACACCTTC. Its translation: CASKEGGSSYGYTF.

The CDR3 sequence is CASSLDGLYEQYF. CDR3 DNA sequence: TGTGCCAGCAGCTTAGACGGACTTTACGAGCAGTACTTC. The chain carries TRBV7-9 and TRBJ2-7; tentative D call: TRBD2 (5 bases). Trimming removed 1 base from V and 4 bases from J, with 8 bases in between. Germline values: CDR1 SEHNR, CDR2 FQNEAQ (reference sequence). CDR3 length: 13 residues.

The chain joins TRBV29-1 to TRBJ2-1, with 10 bases aligning to TRBD1. Germline trimming cut 5 bases from V and 12 bases from J; bases unmatched to any gene: 10. There are 13 residues in the CDR3. Germline V gives CDR1 SQVTM, CDR2 ANQGSEA. CDR3 sequence (DNA): TGCAGCGTTTCCCCGGGACAGGGGAAGGGGCAGTTCTTC. Translation: CSVSPGQGKGQFF.

The genes are TRBV2 and TRBJ2-5, with a tentative D call TRBD2 (5 bases). CDR1 SNHLY and CDR2 FYNNEI come from the germline V gene. The CDR3 is 15 residues long. V was pared by 4 bases and J by 2 bases, with 14 bases between. CDR3: CASSAWAGVQETQYF. CDR3 bases: TGTGCCAGCAGTGCGTGGGCCGGGGTTCAAGAGACCCAGTACTTC.

This chain connects TRBV14 to TRBJ2-7; TRBD2 aligns across 8 bases. The germline CDR1 and CDR2 sequences are SGHDN and FVKESK. This CDR3 comprises 16 residues. Unmatched junction bases numbered 9, after V lost 5 bases and J lost 0 bases. The CDR3 DNA follows: TGTGCCAGCAGCAAATCGTCCAGCGGGAGCTCCTACGAGCAGTACTTC. Translated, it gives CASSKSSSGSSYEQYF.

As for this clone: Different DNA sequences within this sample yield the same CDR3. The genes are TRBV29-1 and TRBJ2-5, with unresolved D. This CDR3 has 13 amino acids. The germline CDR1 and CDR2 sequences are SQVTM and ANQGSEA. The germline V and J ends were trimmed by 3 bases and 5 bases, with 13 bases remaining between them. In nucleotides, the CDR3 is TGCAGCGTTGAGGTAGGACGTCGGGAGACCCAGTACTTC. Translated: CSVEVGRRETQYF.

The chain carries TRBV5-1 and TRBJ2-7; 8 positions agree with TRBD2. V lost 4 bases to trimming and J lost 4 bases; unmatched junction nucleotides: 7. This CDR3 spans 14 amino acids. The germline gives CDR1 SGHRS, CDR2 YFSETQ. The CDR3 nucleotides are TGCGCCAGCAGCCTCGGGAGGGGAGGGTACGAGCAGTACTTC. This sequence encodes CASSLGRGGYEQYF.

The V gene is TRBV28, the J gene TRBJ2-1, with D maybe TRBD2 (6 bases). Trimming cost V 8 bases and J 7 bases, with 18 bases left between them. CDR3 length equals 14 residues. Germline CDR1 is MDHEN and CDR2 is SYDVKM. The CDR3 DNA is TGTGCCAGCCAGACATCCCTAGCGCAGAATGAGCAGTTCTTC. This sequence encodes CASQTSLAQNEQFF. Together with reference TRBV28 and TRBJ2-1, the CDR3 gives the full variable domain: DVKVTQSSRYLVKRTGEKVFLECVQDMDHENMFWYRQDPGLGLRLIYFSYDVKMKEKGDIPEGYSVSREKKERFSLILESASTNQTSMYLCASQTSLAQNEQFFGPGTRLTVL.

This clone showed up just once. In the same sample, other DNA sequences code for this CDR3. The V and J genes are TRBV5-1 and TRBJ2-6, with no clear D. Germline values: CDR1 SGHRS, CDR2 YFSETQ. The CDR3 sequence is 15 residues long. V lost 0 bases and J 0 bases, leaving 4 bases between the germline ends. In nucleotides, the CDR3 is TGCGCCAGCAGCTTGGACCCCTCTGGGGCCAACGTCCTGACTTTC. This codes for CASSLDPSGANVLTF.

The rearrangement uses TRBV7-2 and TRBJ1-5; no firm D call. Germline-derived CDR1 and CDR2 are SGHTA and FQGNSA. This CDR3 is 14 amino acids long. V was shortened by 5 bases and J by 4 bases, with 12 bases between the two germline ends. Here the CDR3 DNA reads TGTGCCAGCAGCCCAGGACGGGATAATCAGCCCCAGCATTTT. Protein: CASSPGRDNQPQHF.

This clone was detected only a few times. The chain recombines TRBV10-3 with TRBJ2-3; D might be TRBD1 (5 bases). CDR1 is ENHRY, CDR2 SYGVKD, per germline. V lost 2 bases, J lost 4 bases, and 7 bases lay in between. CDR3 length: 13 amino acids. CDR3 region: CAISEGAADTQYF. DNA of the CDR3: TGTGCCATCAGTGAGGGGGCGGCAGATACGCAGTATTTT.